Sequencing of this T cell receptor (beta chain) was carried out in a study of blood T cells in healthy people across ages. The CDR3 totals 18 residues. Germline V gene data show CDR1 as LGHNA and CDR2 as YNFKEQ. V was shortened by 0 bases and J by 4 bases, with 21 bases between the two germline ends. This clonotype turned up a few times. Using a J-beta primer mix together with a sample-barcoded 5' primer, a second PCR was run for about 6 to 12 cycles. TCRdb passed the 5' RACE reads through MiXCR, listing each CDR3 protein once. Found here are fewer than 2,000,000 distinct CDR3 sequences, about 35% of them singletons; the top ten hold approximately 11%. The donors, all healthy, were Caucasians living in Russia, aged about 6 to 90.

The TCR was taken from a woman aged 30 to 39 in good health. The chain carries TRBV4-2 and TRBJ1-1; the D is unclear. The sequenced sample was blood. The CDR3 loop is CASSQDGLDDLVGTEAFF. For the CDR3, the DNA is TGTGCCAGCAGCCAAGATGGATTGGACGACTTGGTTGGCACTGAAGCTTTCTTT.